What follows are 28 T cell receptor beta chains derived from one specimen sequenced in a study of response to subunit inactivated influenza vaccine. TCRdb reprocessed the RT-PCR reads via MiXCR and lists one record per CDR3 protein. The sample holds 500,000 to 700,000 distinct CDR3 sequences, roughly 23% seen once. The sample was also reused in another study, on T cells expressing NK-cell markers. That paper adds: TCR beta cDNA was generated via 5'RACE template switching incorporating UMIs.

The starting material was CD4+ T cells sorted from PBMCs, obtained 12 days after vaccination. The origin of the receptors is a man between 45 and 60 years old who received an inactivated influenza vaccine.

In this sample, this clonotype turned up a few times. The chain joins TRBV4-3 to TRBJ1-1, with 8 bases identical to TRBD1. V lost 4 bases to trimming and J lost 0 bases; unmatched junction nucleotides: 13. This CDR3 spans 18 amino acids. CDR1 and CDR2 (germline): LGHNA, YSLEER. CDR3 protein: CASSPTLTGASMNTEAFF. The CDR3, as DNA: TGCGCCAGCAGCCCTACACTGACAGGGGCAAGTATGAACACTGAAGCTTTCTTT.

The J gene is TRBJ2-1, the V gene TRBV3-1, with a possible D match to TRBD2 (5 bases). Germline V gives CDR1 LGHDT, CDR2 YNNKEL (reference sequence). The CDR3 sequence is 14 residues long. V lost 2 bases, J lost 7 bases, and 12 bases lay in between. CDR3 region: CASSQTRLGNEQFF. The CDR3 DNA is TGTGCCAGCAGCCAAACTAGACTGGGAAATGAGCAGTTCTTC.

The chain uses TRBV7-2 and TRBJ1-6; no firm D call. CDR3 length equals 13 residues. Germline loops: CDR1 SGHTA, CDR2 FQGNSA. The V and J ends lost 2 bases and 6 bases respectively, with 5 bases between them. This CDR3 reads CASSLKFNSPLHF. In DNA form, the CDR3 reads TGTGCCAGCAGCTTAAAATTTAATTCACCCCTCCACTTT.

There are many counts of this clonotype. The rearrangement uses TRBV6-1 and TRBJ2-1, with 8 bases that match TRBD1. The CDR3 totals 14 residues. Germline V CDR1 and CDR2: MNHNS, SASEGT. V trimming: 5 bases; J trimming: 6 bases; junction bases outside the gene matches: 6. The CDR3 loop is CASSTPDRANEQFF. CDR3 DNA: TGTGCCAGCAGTACACCGGACAGGGCCAATGAGCAGTTCTTC.

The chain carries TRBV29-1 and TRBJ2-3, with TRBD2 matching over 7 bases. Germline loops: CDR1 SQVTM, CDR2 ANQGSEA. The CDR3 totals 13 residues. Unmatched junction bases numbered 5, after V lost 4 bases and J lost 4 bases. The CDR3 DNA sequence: TGCAGCGTTGTGCCGCGGGAGCCAGATACGCAGTATTTT. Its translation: CSVVPREPDTQYF.

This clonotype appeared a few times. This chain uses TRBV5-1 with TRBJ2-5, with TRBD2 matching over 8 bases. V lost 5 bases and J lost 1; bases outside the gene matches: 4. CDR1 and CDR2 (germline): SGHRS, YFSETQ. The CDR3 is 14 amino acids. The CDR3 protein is CASSPRGAQETQYF. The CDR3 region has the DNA TGCGCCAGCAGTCCGCGGGGGGCCCAAGAGACCCAGTACTTC.

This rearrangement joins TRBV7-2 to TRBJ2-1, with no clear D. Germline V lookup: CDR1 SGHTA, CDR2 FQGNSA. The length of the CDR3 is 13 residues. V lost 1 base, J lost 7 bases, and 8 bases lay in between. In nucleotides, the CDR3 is TGTGCCAGCAGCTTAGGTTTTTTTAATGAGCAGTTCTTC. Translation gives CASSLGFFNEQFF.

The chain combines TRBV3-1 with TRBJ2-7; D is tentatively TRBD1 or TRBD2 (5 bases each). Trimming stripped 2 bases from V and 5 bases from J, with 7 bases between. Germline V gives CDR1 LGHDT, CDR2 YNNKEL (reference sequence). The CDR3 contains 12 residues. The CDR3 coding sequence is TGTGCCAGCAGCCAACGGGGCCACGAGCAGTACTTC. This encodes CASSQRGHEQYF.

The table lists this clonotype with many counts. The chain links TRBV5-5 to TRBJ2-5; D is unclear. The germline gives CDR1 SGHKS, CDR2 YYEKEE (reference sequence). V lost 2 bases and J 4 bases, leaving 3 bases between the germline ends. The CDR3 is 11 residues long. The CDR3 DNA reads TGTGCCAGCAGCTTAGCAGAGACCCAGTACTTC. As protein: CASSLAETQYF.

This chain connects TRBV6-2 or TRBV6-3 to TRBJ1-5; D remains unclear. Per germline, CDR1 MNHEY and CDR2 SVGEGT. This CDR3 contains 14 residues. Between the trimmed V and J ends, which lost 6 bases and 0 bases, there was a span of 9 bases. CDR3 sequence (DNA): TGTGCCAGCAGAATCAGGAATAGCAATCAGCCCCAGCATTTT. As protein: CASRIRNSNQPQHF.

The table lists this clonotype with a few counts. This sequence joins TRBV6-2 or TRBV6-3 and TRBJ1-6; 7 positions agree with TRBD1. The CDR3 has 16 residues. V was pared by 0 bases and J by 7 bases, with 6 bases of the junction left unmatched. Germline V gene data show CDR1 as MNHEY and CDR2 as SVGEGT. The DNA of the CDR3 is TGTGCCAGCAGTTACTCGACGAGGGGGCGGAATTCACCCCTCCACTTT. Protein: CASSYSTRGRNSPLHF.

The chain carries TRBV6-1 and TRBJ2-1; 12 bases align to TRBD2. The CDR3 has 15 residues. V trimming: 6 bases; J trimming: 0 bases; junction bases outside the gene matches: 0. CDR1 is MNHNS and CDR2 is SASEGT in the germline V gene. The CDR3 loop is CASRGLAGSYNEQFF. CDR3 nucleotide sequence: TGTGCCAGCAGGGGACTAGCGGGCTCCTACAATGAGCAGTTCTTC.

The CDR3 here is CASRGTFGNTIYF. As DNA, the CDR3 is TGTGCCAGCAGGGGGACATTTGGAAACACCATATATTTT. This rearrangement joins TRBV12-3 or TRBV12-4 to TRBJ1-3, with a tentative D call TRBD1 (6 bases). V was pared by 6 bases and J by 3 bases, with 9 bases between. The CDR3 sequence is 13 residues long.

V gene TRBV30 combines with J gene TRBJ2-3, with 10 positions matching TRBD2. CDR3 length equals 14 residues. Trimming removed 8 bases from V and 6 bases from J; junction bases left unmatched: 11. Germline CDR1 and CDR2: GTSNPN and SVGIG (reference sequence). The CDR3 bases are TGTGCCGGCTCGGGACTAGCGATCCGCGATACGCAGTATTTT. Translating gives CAGSGLAIRDTQYF.

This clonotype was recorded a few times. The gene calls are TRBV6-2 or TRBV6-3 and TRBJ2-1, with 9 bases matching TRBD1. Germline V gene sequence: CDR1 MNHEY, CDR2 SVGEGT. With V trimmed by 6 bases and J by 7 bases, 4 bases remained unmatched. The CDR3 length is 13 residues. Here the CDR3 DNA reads TGTGCCAGCAGGGGGACAGGGCGGAATGAGCAGTTCTTC. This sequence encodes CASRGTGRNEQFF.

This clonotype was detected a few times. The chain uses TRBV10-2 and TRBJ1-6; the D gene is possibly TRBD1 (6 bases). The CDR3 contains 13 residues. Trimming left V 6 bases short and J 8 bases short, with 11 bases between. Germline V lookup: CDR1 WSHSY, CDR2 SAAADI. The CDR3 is CASSPRGDSPLHF. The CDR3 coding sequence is TGCGCCAGCAGCCCCAGGGGAGATTCACCCCTCCACTTT.

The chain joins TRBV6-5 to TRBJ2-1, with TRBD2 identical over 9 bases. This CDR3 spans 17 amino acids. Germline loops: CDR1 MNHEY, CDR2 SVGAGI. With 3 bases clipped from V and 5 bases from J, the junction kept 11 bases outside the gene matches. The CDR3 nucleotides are TGTGCCAGCAGTTATATACGGCGGGAGGGCTGGAACAATGAGCAGTTCTTC. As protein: CASSYIRREGWNNEQFF.

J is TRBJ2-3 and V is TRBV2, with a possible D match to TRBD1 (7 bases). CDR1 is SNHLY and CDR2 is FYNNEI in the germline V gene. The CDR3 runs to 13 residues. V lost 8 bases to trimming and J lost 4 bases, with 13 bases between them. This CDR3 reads CASRQGGADTQYF. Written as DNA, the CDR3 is TGTGCCAGCCGACAGGGAGGAGCAGATACGCAGTATTTT.

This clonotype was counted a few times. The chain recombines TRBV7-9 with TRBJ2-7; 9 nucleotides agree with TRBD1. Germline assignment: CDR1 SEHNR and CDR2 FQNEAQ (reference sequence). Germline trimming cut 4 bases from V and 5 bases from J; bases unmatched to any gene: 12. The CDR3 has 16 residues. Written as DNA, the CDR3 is TGTGCCAGCAGCTCATTCCGGGGACAGGGTATCCACGAGCAGTACTTC. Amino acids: CASSSFRGQGIHEQYF. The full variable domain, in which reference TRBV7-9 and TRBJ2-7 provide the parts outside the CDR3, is DTGVSQNPRHKITKRGQNVTFRCDPISEHNRLYWYRQTLGQGPEFLTYFQNEAQLEKSRLLSDRFSAERPKGSFSTLEIQRTEQGDSAMYLCASSSFRGQGIHEQYFGPGTRLTVT.

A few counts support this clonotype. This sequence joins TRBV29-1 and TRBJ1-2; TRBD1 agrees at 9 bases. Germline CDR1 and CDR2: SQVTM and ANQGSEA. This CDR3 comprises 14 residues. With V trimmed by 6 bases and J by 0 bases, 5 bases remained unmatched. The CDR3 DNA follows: TGCAGCGTGGGACAGGGCTTAGCTAACTATGGCTACACCTTC. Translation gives CSVGQGLANYGYTF.

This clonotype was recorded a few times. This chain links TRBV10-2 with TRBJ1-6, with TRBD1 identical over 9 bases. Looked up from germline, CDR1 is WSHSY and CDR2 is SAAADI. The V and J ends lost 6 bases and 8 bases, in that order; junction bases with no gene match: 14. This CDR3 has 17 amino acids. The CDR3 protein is CASSPVTPGTGYSPLHF. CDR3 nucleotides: TGCGCCAGCAGCCCCGTGACCCCCGGGACAGGGTATTCACCCCTCCACTTT.

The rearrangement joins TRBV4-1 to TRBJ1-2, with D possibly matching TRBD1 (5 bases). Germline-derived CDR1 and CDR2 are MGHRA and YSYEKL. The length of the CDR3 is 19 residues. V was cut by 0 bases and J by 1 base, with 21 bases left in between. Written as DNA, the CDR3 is TGCGCCAGCAGCCAAGATAGGCAGGGCGAAGCTACGAATAACTATGGCTACACCTTC. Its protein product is CASSQDRQGEATNNYGYTF.

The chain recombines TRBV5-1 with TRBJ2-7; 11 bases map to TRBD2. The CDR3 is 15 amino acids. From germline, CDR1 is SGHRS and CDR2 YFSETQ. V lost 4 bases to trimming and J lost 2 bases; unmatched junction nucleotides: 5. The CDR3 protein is CASSIIAGGPYEQYF. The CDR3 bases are TGCGCCAGCAGCATAATAGCGGGGGGGCCCTACGAGCAGTACTTC.

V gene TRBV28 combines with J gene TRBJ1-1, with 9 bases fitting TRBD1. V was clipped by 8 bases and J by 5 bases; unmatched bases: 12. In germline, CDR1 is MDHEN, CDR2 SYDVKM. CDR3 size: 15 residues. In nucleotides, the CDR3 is TGTGCCAGCGGGACGGGACAGGGTACTCGGACTGAAGCTTTCTTT. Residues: CASGTGQGTRTEAFF.

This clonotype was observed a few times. For the CDR3, the DNA is TGCGCCAGCAGCCGTACGACAGGGTTGAACACTGAAGCTTTCTTT. The encoded protein is CASSRTTGLNTEAFF. The V gene is TRBV5-1, the J gene TRBJ1-1; 7 positions match TRBD1. V gave up 4 bases and J gave up 0 bases; unmatched junction bases: 6. This CDR3 is built from 15 residues. CDR1 SGHRS and CDR2 YFSETQ come from the germline V gene.

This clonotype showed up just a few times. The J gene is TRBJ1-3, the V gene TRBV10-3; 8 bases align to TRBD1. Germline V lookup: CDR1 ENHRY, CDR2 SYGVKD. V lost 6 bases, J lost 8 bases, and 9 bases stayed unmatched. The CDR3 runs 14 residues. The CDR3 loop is CAISPTGAGDTIYF. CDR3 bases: TGTGCCATCAGCCCGACAGGGGCCGGGGACACCATATATTTT.

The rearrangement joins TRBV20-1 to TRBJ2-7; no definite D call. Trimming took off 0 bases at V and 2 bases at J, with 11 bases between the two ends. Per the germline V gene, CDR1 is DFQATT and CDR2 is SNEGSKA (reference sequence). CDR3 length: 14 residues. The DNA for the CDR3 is TGCAGTGCTAGAGATACAGACAACCCCTACGAGCAGTACTTC. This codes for CSARDTDNPYEQYF.

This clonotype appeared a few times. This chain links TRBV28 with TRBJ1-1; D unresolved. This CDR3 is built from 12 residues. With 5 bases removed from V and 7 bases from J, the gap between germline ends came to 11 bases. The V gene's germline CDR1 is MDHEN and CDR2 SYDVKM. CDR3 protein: CASSRLGDEAFF. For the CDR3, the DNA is TGTGCCAGCAGTCGACTAGGAGATGAAGCTTTCTTT.